The rows below give T cell receptor beta chains drawn from one sample of a study of CD8+ T cells in alopecia areata. The data were produced by immunoSEQ multiplex PCR, yet TCRdb's version contains in-frame clones alone and is incomplete. The top ten clones hold about 1.3% of a sample with about 200,000 clones, about three fifths of them seen once. Sequenced here: CD4+ T cells sorted from blood, sampled between weeks 49 and 50, from a patient treated with tofacitinib. Receptors were obtained from a human donor with alopecia areata. Both conserved end residues are part of each CDR3. Fields, in order: V gene, D gene, CDR3 protein. The D gene is left open where the match is weak.

v_gene: TRBV7-3
d_gene: .
CDR3aa: CASSLVPNNEQFF

v_gene: TRBV9
d_gene: TRBD2
CDR3aa: CASSVGLAGTDTQYF

v_gene: TRBV30
d_gene: .
CDR3aa: CAWSVRLGTYEQYF

v_gene: TRBV4-3
d_gene: .
CDR3aa: CASSQTDSDQPQHF

v_gene: TRBV25-1
d_gene: .
CDR3aa: CASSEGLRQVETQYF

v_gene: TRBV30
d_gene: .
CDR3aa: CAWSPTGRGYTF

v_gene: TRBV5-1
d_gene: .
CDR3aa: CASSLKQGNTEAFF

v_gene: TRBV30
d_gene: .
CDR3aa: CAWSVPQGYGYTF

v_gene: TRBV9
d_gene: .
CDR3aa: CASSVGPGQSSYEQYF

v_gene: TRBV7-2
d_gene: .
CDR3aa: CASSLQGVNYGYTF

v_gene: TRBV2
d_gene: .
CDR3aa: CASSNRENTEAFF

v_gene: TRBV29-1
d_gene: .
CDR3aa: CSVGPRTAGRGYTF

v_gene: TRBV6-5
d_gene: TRBD1
CDR3aa: CASTPPGGSYNEQFF

v_gene: TRBV2
d_gene: TRBD1
CDR3aa: CAGGQEVLSGANVLTF

v_gene: TRBV11-2
d_gene: TRBD1
CDR3aa: CASSFLVGRGRTEQYF

v_gene: TRBV4-3
d_gene: TRBD1
CDR3aa: CASSPRQGDGYTF

v_gene: TRBV2
d_gene: .
CDR3aa: CASKASTDTQYF

v_gene: TRBV14
d_gene: .
CDR3aa: CASSQDIGESPLHF

v_gene: TRBV4-1
d_gene: TRBD1
CDR3aa: CASSPHRGSRSTYEQYF

v_gene: TRBV29-1
d_gene: TRBD1
CDR3aa: CSVDEQGLNIQYF

v_gene: TRBV2
d_gene: TRBD2
CDR3aa: CASIRGGHYEQYF

v_gene: TRBV5-1
d_gene: .
CDR3aa: CASRVGTQTYNEQFF

v_gene: TRBV6-1
d_gene: .
CDR3aa: CASGGTPGPDTQYF

v_gene: TRBV6-5
d_gene: TRBD1
CDR3aa: CASSYSTGAGNEQYF

v_gene: TRBV2
d_gene: .
CDR3aa: CASSTNRKANEQFF

v_gene: TRBV29-1
d_gene: .
CDR3aa: CSVEVEGTHGYTF

v_gene: TRBV5-1
d_gene: .
CDR3aa: CASSERETQYF

v_gene: TRBV30
d_gene: .
CDR3aa: CAWKDGRIPSPLHF

v_gene: TRBV30
d_gene: .
CDR3aa: CAWSVSVLGAFF

v_gene: TRBV4-3
d_gene: .
CDR3aa: CASSQDFGGAYGYTF

v_gene: TRBV4-3
d_gene: .
CDR3aa: CASSQFHGGIQPQHF

v_gene: TRBV30
d_gene: .
CDR3aa: CAWSRLEETQYF

v_gene: TRBV2
d_gene: TRBD1
CDR3aa: CARPRRGRTEAFF

v_gene: TRBV5-6
d_gene: TRBD1
CDR3aa: CASSSKGQLNEKLFF

v_gene: TRBV29-1
d_gene: .
CDR3aa: CSVAVVIGDTEAFF

v_gene: TRBV7-6
d_gene: .
CDR3aa: CASSRQMNTEAFF

v_gene: TRBV5-1
d_gene: .
CDR3aa: CASSLGSNQETQYF

v_gene: TRBV29-1
d_gene: TRBD1
CDR3aa: CSVGRGRDIQYF

v_gene: TRBV30
d_gene: .
CDR3aa: CAWSGSPLGSSDGTDTQYF

v_gene: TRBV5-1
d_gene: .
CDR3aa: CASSFPDRTNTEAFF

v_gene: TRBV6-1
d_gene: TRBD2
CDR3aa: CASSARTSGADTQYF

v_gene: TRBV10-3
d_gene: TRBD2
CDR3aa: CATSFSAAGDLETQYF

v_gene: TRBV30
d_gene: .
CDR3aa: CAWSVSALTDTQYF

v_gene: TRBV6-1
d_gene: TRBD1
CDR3aa: CASSGVRQGNYGYTF

v_gene: TRBV29-1
d_gene: .
CDR3aa: CSVGSRLTGELFF

v_gene: TRBV7-9
d_gene: .
CDR3aa: CASSLGEYQETQYF

v_gene: TRBV30
d_gene: TRBD1
CDR3aa: CAWRTDRGHGYTF

v_gene: TRBV29-1
d_gene: .
CDR3aa: CSVEDPDIQYF

v_gene: TRBV29-1
d_gene: .
CDR3aa: CSVLDPYNNQPQHF

v_gene: TRBV10-3
d_gene: .
CDR3aa: CAISDPRTAGDTQYF

v_gene: TRBV27
d_gene: .
CDR3aa: CASSGTTRGNEQFF

v_gene: TRBV2
d_gene: .
CDR3aa: CASSREETQYF